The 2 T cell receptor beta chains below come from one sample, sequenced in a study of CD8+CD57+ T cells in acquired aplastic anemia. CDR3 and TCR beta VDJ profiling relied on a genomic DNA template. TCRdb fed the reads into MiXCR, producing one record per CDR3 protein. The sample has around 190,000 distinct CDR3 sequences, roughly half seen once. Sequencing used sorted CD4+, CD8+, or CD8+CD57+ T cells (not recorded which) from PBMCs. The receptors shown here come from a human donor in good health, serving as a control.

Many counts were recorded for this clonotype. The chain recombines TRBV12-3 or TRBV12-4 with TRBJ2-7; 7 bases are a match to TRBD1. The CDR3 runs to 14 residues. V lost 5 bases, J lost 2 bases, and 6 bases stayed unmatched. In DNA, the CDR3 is TGTGCCAGCAGTGATGACAGGGTGACCTACGAGCAGTACTTC. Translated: CASSDDRVTYEQYF.

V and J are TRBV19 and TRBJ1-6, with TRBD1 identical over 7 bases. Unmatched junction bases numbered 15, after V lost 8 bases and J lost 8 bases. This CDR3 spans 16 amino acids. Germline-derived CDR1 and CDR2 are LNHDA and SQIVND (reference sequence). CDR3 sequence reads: CASRSYRTGGDSPLHF. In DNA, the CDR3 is TGTGCCAGTCGCTCCTACCGGACAGGAGGCGATTCACCCCTCCACTTT.